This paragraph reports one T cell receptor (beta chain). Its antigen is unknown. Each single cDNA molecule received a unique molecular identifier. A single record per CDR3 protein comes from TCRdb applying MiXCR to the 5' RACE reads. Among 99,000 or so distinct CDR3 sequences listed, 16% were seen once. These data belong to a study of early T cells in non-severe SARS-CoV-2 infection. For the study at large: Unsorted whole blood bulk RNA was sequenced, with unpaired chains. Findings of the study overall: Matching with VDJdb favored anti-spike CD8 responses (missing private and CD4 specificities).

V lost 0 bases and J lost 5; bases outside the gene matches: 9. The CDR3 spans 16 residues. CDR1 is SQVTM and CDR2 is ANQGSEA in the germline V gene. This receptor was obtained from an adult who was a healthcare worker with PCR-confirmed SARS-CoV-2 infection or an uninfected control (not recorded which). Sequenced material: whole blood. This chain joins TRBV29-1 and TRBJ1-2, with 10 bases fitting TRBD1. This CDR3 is CSVEDPNPDRGYGYTF. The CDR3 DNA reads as TGCAGCGTTGAAGACCCCAATCCGGACAGGGGGTATGGCTACACCTTC.